This TCR beta chain was obtained from a study of blood T cell repertoires in COVID-19. Study-wide background: The samples span acute and convalescent COVID-19 from the United States, Italy and Spain. From T cells, B-cell-depleted T cells, or PBMCs came the material, which was cDNA or gDNA.

This clone showed up just a few times. Per the study methods: The authors estimated nucleated cell counts from reference gene primer amplification. Profiling relied on immunoSEQ multiplex PCR, and the TCRdb table lists in-frame clones only, not all of them. V and J calls and clone size are those listed in that table; D and trimming were worked out from the DNA. This table holds more than 20,000 clones, around 82% found once. Germline assignment: CDR1 SGDLS and CDR2 YYNGEE. Deletions cut 0 bases from V and 9 bases from J, with 13 bases between. The CDR3 loop spans 14 amino acids. What was sequenced was peripheral blood. The chain links TRBV9 to TRBJ2-1; D remains unclear. This receptor was taken from a man in his 60s with active COVID-19. The CDR3, as DNA: TGTGCCAGCAGCGTAGGGATTAGCCCCAGTGAGCAGTTCTTC. Translation gives CASSVGISPSEQFF.